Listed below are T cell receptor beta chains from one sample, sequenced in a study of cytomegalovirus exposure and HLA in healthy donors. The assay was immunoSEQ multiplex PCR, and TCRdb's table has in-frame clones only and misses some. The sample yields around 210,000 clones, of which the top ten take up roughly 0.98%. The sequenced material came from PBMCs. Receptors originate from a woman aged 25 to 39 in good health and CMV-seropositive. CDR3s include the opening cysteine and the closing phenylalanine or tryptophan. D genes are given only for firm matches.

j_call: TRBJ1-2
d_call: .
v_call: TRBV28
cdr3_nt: TGTGCCAGCAGTTCCGGGTTGGGCAGGGATTATGGCTACACCTTC
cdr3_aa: CASSSGLGRDYGYTF

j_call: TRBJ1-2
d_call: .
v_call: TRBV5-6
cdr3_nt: TGTGCCAGCACCCTGAGGTGGATTAACTATGGCTACACCTTC
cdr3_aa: CASTLRWINYGYTF

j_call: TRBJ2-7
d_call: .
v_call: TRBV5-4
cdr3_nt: TGTGCCAGCAGCTTTCTCGAGGTGGGCGAGCAGTACTTC
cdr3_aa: CASSFLEVGEQYF

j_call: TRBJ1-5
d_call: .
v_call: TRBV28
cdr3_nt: TGTGCCAGCAGCCCCCGGTCAGGGGAGGGTCAGCCCCAGCATTTT
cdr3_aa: CASSPRSGEGQPQHF

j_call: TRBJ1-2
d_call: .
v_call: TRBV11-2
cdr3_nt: TGTGCCAGCAGCCCTGGGGGGGACTATGGCTACACCTTC
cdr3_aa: CASSPGGDYGYTF

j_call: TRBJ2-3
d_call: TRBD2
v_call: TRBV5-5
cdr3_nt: TGTGCCAGCAGCCTACTAGCGCTTGGCACAGATACGCAGTATTTT
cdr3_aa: CASSLLALGTDTQYF

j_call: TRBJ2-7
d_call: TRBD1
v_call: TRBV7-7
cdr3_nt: TGTGCCAGCAGCACCGGGACAGCGAACGAGCAGTACTTC
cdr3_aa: CASSTGTANEQYF

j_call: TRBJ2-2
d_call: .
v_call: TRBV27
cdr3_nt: TGTGCCAGCAGTTTTGCTAGCGAGAACACCGGGGAGCTGTTTTTT
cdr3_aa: CASSFASENTGELFF

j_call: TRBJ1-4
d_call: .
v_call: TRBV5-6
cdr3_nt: TGTGCCAGCAGCCCGGGACTTAATGAAAAACTGTTTTTT
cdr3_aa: CASSPGLNEKLFF

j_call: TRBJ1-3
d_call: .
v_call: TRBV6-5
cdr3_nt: TGTGCCAGCAGTCTCGACGGAGGCTCTGGAAACACCATATATTTT
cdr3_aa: CASSLDGGSGNTIYF

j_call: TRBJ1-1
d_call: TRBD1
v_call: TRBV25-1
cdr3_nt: TGTGCCAGCAGTGCGGGCAGGGGGAAAATGGAAACTGAAGCTTTCTTT
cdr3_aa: CASSAGRGKMETEAFF

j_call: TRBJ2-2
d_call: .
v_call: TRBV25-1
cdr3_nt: TGTGCCAGCAGTGGTGAACAGGGTTATCACACCGGGGAGCTGTTTTTT
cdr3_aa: CASSGEQGYHTGELFF

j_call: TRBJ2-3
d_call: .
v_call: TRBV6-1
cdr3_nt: TGTGCCAGCCGAGGGTCAGGGGAAGATACGCAGTATTTT
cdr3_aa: CASRGSGEDTQYF

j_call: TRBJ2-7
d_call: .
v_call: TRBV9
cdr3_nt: TGTGCCAGCAGCGACTACCCGAGGAGGACCTACGAGCAGTACTTC
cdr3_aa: CASSDYPRRTYEQYF

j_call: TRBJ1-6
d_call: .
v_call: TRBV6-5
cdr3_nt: TGTGCCAGCGGCAAGACAGGTTTAAATTCACCCCTCCACTTT
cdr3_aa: CASGKTGLNSPLHF

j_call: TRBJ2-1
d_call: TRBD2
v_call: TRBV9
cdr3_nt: TGTGCCAGCAGCACAGGGACTAGCGGGGGGCAGGAGCAGTTCTTC
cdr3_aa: CASSTGTSGGQEQFF

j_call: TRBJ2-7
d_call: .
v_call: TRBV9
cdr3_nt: TGTGCCAGCAGCAGTTACAACGAGCAGTACTTC
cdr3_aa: CASSSYNEQYF

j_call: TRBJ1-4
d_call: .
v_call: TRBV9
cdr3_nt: TGTGCCAGCAGCTCACGTACAGGGTCAACCGAAAAACTGTTTTTT
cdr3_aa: CASSSRTGSTEKLFF

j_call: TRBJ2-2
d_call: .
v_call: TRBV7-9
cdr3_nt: TGTGCCAGCAGAGACAAGAACACCGGGGAGCTGTTTTTT
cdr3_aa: CASRDKNTGELFF

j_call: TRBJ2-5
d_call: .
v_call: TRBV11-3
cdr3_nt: TGTGCCAGCAGCCCAGGCCCGATCGAGACCCAGTACTTC
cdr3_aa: CASSPGPIETQYF

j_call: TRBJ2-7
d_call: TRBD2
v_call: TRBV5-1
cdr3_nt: TGCGCCAGCAGCTTGGAAGCGGGGATCACCTACGAGCAGTACTTC
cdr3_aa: CASSLEAGITYEQYF

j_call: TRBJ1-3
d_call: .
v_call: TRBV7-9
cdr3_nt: TGTGCCAGCAGCCCCTATAAGGGCACAGGAAGCTCTGGAAACACCATATATTTT
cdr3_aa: CASSPYKGTGSSGNTIYF

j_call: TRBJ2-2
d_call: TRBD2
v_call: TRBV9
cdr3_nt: TGTGCCAGCAGCCCCCCCTTAGGGCGGGAGGCAACCGGGGAGCTGTTTTTT
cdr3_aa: CASSPPLGREATGELFF

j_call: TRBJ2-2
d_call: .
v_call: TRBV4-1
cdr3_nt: TGCGCCAGCAGCCAAGGACGGGGAGGGGGGAACACCGGGGAGCTGTTTTTT
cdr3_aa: CASSQGRGGGNTGELFF

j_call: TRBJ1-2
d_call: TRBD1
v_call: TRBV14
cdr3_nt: TGTGCCAGCAGCCAAGTCGGGACAGGGGATTTGGACACCTTC
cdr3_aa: CASSQVGTGDLDTF

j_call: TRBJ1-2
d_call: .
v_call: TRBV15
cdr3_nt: TGTGCCACCAGCACCCAGATACCCCCAGGGCCTGTCTATGGCTACACCTTC
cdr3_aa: CATSTQIPPGPVYGYTF

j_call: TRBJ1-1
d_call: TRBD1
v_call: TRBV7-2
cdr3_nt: TGTGCCAGCAGACGTACAGGGGCCGCGAACACTGAAGCTTTCTTT
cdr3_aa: CASRRTGAANTEAFF

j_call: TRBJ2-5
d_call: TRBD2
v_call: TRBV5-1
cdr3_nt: TGCGCCAGCAGCCTTGGCGGCCTAGCGGGGGTGGAGACCCAGTACTTC
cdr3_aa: CASSLGGLAGVETQYF

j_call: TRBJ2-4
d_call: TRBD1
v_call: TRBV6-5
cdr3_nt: TGTGCCAGCAGTCGGTCGGGACAGGGGAACATTCAGTACTTC
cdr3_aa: CASSRSGQGNIQYF

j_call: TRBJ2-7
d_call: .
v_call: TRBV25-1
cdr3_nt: TGTGCCAGCAGTCCGGGGGGCGGGGGAGGAGTATACGAGCAGTACTTC
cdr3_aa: CASSPGGGGGVYEQYF

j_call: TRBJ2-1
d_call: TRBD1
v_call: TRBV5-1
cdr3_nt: TGCGCCAGCAGCTTGGAGGGACAGGGGAGAGAGCAGTTCTTC
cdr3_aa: CASSLEGQGREQFF

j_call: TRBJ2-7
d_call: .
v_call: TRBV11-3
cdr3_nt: TGTGCCAGCAGCTTAGAACAAACAGGGATCTACGAGCAGTACTTC
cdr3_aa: CASSLEQTGIYEQYF

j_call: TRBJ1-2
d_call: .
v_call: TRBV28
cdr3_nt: TGTGCCAGCAGTTTATTGGGGCAGGCGAATTCCTATGGCTACACCTTC
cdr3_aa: CASSLLGQANSYGYTF

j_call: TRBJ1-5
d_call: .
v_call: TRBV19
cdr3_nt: TGTGCCAGTAGTATAGCGGGGGGGCCCCAGCATTTT
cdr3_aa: CASSIAGGPQHF

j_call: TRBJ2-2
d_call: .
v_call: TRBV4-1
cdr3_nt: TGCGCCAGCAGCCAACCAGAGATGGACAGTCCTAACACCGGGGAGCTGTTTTTT
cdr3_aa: CASSQPEMDSPNTGELFF

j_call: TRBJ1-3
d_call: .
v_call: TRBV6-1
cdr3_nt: TGTGCCAGCAGCCCCCCGGGGTATGGAAACACCATATATTTT
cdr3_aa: CASSPPGYGNTIYF

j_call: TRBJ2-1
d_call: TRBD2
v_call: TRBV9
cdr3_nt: TGTGCCAGCAGCGTGGTTGGAGCGGGGGTCTACAATGAGCAGTTCTTC
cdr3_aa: CASSVVGAGVYNEQFF

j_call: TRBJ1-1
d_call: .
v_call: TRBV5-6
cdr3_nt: TGTGCCAGCAGCTTGTACCGCGTTGAAGCTTTCTTT
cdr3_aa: CASSLYRVEAFF

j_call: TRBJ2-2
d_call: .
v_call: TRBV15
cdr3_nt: TGTGCCACCAGCACCATGGCACCAACCGGGGAGCTGTTTTTT
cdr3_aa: CATSTMAPTGELFF

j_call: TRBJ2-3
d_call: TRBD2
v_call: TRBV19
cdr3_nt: TGTGCCAGTAGTATAGATCTCCTAGCGGGAGGGGGAGGCACAGATACGCAGTATTTT
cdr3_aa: CASSIDLLAGGGGTDTQYF

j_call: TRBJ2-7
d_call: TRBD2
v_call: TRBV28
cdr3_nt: TGTGCCAGCAGTTTACCCCTCTTTTCGGGGGGTCAAAAGTACTTC
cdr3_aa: CASSLPLFSGGQKYF

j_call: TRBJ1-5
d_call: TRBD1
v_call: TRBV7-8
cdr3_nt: TGTGCCAGCAGCTTAGACGGGACAGGATATAGCAATCAGCCCCAGCATTTT
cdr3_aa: CASSLDGTGYSNQPQHF

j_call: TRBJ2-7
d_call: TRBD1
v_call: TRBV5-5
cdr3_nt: TGTGCCAGCAGCCCGGGACAGGGGGCGTCGAGGGAGCAGTACTTC
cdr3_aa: CASSPGQGASREQYF

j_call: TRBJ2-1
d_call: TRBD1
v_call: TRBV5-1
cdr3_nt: TGCGCCAGCAGACATGGACAGGGGACCTACAATGAGCAGTTCTTC
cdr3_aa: CASRHGQGTYNEQFF

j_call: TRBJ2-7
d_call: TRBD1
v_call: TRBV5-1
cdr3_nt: TGCGCCAGCAGCGCTCCGGGACAGGGGAAATACGAGCAGTACTTC
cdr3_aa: CASSAPGQGKYEQYF

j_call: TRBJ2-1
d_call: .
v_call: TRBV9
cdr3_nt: TGTGCCAGCAGCCCCTCCCAACGAGTATACAATGAGCAGTTCTTC
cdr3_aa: CASSPSQRVYNEQFF

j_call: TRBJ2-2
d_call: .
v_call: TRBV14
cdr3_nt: TGTGCCAGCAGCAGACGGGAGCTCGGGGAGCTGTTTTTT
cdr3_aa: CASSRRELGELFF

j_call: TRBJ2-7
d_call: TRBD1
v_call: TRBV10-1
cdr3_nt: TGCGCCAGCAGTGATGGGACAGGGCCTTACGAGCAGTACTTC
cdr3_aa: CASSDGTGPYEQYF

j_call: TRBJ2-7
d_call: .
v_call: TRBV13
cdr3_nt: TGTGCCAGCAGCCCCCGTTGGGGCCCAACCTACGAGCAGTACTTC
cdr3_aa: CASSPRWGPTYEQYF

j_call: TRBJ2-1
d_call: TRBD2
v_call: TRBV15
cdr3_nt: TGTGCCACCAGCAGAGATCTAGCGGGGGCCGAGCAGTTCTTC
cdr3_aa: CATSRDLAGAEQFF

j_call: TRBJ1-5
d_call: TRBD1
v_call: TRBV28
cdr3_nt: TGTGCCAGCAGTCGCCCCACGGGACAGGGCAATCAGCCCCAGCATTTT
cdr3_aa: CASSRPTGQGNQPQHF

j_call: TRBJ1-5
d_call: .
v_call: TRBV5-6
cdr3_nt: TGTGCCAGCAGCTCCCGGATGGGACTTAGCAATCAGCCCCAGCATTTT
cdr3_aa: CASSSRMGLSNQPQHF